This T cell receptor (beta chain) derives from a study of cytomegalovirus exposure and HLA in healthy donors. This PCR relied on a set of 60 Vbeta primers and 13 Jbeta primers. Sequencing was performed with immunoSEQ multiplex PCR; in TCRdb, only in-frame clones are kept and a portion is missing. The sample comprises 140,000 to 150,000 clones, 75% to 80% of which are singletons, and 1.5% to 2% rests with the top ten. Each donor was healthy, and each was a bone marrow donor. Trimming pared 1 base from V and 0 bases from J, leaving 16 bases between. CDR1 LGHNA and CDR2 YNFKEQ come from the germline V gene. The CDR3 has 17 residues. Findings and limits, study-wide: For most TCR beta V segments, an earlier analysis put the productive rate at about 87% or about 30% of the time. Sequencing likely generated an artifact that appeared as a cluster of highly shared sequence variants.

In regard to this clone: Its antigen is currently unknown.

The sequenced sample was PBMCs. This receptor was taken from a woman aged 30 to 39 in good health and CMV-seronegative. The chain joins TRBV4-2 to TRBJ2-7, with D perhaps TRBD2 (5 bases). CDR3 coding DNA: TGTGCCAGCAGCCAAGTTGGCCTCGGGGAGAGCTCCTACGAGCAGTACTTC. Amino acids: CASSQVGLGESSYEQYF.